These 31 T cell receptor beta chains came from one sample sequenced in a study of T cell responses to AZD1222 COVID-19 vaccine. Sequencing was performed with immunoSEQ multiplex PCR; in TCRdb, only in-frame clones are kept and a portion is missing. The table lists 150,000 to 200,000 clones, 80% to 90% of them singletons. The sample consisted of peripheral blood, taken on day 0 of MenACWY control vaccination. The source of these receptors is an adult in good health.

This chain uses TRBV19 with TRBJ1-3, with D maybe TRBD1 (5 bases). The CDR3 is made up of 15 amino acids. Trimming removed 8 bases at V and 2 bases at J, with 16 bases between. The germline V gene encodes CDR1 LNHDA and CDR2 SQIVND (reference sequence). This CDR3 reads CASRTPGIPGNTIYF. The CDR3 nucleotides read TGTGCCAGTCGTACTCCAGGGATCCCTGGAAACACCATATATTTT.

The chain uses TRBV3-1 (or the pseudogene TRBV3-2) and TRBJ2-3, with D uncertain. The length of the CDR3 is 14 residues. V gave up 0 bases and J gave up 2 bases, with 6 bases separating them. Germline CDR1 is LGHDT and CDR2 is YNNKEL (reference sequence). CDR3 amino acids: CASSQDRATDTQYF. CDR3 coding DNA: TGTGCCAGCAGCCAAGATAGGGCCACAGATACGCAGTATTTT.

The rearrangement joins TRBV4-2 to TRBJ2-5; D not certain. V dropped 4 bases and J dropped 4 bases, with 16 bases sitting between them. There are 15 residues in the CDR3. The V gene's germline CDR1 is LGHNA and CDR2 YNFKEQ. The CDR3 region has the DNA TGTGCCAGCAGCCTCAAAGTAGATACCGGAGAGACCCAGTACTTC. Encoded protein: CASSLKVDTGETQYF.

The chain links TRBV2 to TRBJ1-2, with D perhaps matching TRBD1 (5 bases). Germline V gene sequence: CDR1 SNHLY, CDR2 FYNNEI. The V gene lost 4 bases and the J gene lost 8 bases, with 20 bases spanning the gap. CDR3 length: 15 residues. The CDR3 protein is CASSGLPGGVGGYTF. CDR3 nucleotides: TGTGCCAGCAGTGGACTCCCGGGGGGAGTAGGGGGCTACACCTTC.

The chain recombines TRBV7-9 with TRBJ2-2, with 15 bases lining up with TRBD2. Unmatched junction bases numbered 4, after V lost 5 bases and J lost 3 bases. Germline V gene data show CDR1 as SEHNR and CDR2 as FQNEAQ (reference sequence). This CDR3 spans 17 amino acids. The CDR3 region has the DNA TGTGCCAGCAGCCCCTGGACTAGCGGGGGGGACACCGGGGAGCTGTTTTTT. It is translated as CASSPWTSGGDTGELFF.

The chain is built from TRBV28 and TRBJ2-3, with D perhaps TRBD2 (6 bases). This CDR3 region has 17 residues. V lost 5 bases, J lost 0 bases, and 18 bases lay in between. Germline V lookup: CDR1 MDHEN, CDR2 SYDVKM. The CDR3 sequence: CASSAFSGVGSTDTQYF. The CDR3 DNA reads TGTGCCAGCAGTGCCTTCTCGGGGGTAGGGAGCACAGATACGCAGTATTTT.

The chain couples TRBV14 to TRBJ1-1; TRBD1 agrees at 8 bases. V was pared by 4 bases and J by 0 bases, with 4 bases of the junction left unmatched. The length of the CDR3 is 15 residues. Germline V gene sequence: CDR1 SGHDN, CDR2 FVKESK. The CDR3 protein is CASSPQGALNTEAFF. CDR3 sequence (DNA): TGTGCCAGCAGCCCTCAGGGGGCATTGAACACTGAAGCTTTCTTT.

V and J are TRBV5-6 and TRBJ1-2; no clear D gene. The CDR3 is 11 residues long. Germline V lookup: CDR1 SGHDT, CDR2 YYEEEE. The V and J ends lost 4 bases and 11 bases respectively, with 12 bases between them. The CDR3: CASSLRTRYTF. As DNA, the CDR3 is TGTGCCAGCAGCCTCAGAACCCGGTACACCTTC. Looking up the rest from reference TRBV5-6 and TRBJ1-2 gives the full variable domain: DAGVTQSPTHLIKTRGQQVTLRCSPKSGHDTVSWYQQALGQGPQFIFQYYEEEERQRGNFPDRFSGHQFPNYSSELNVNALLLGDSALYLCASSLRTRYTFGSGTRLTVV.

The chain couples TRBV30 to TRBJ2-7; the D gene is possibly TRBD1 (5 bases). The CDR3 length is 15 residues. Trimming removed 0 bases at V and 3 bases at J, with 15 bases between. Germline V gene sequence: CDR1 GTSNPN, CDR2 SVGIG (reference sequence). CDR3 sequence (DNA): TGTGCCTGGAGTGTAGGGGTGTCGCAGGTCTACGAGCAGTACTTC. Its translation: CAWSVGVSQVYEQYF. Together with reference TRBV30 and TRBJ2-7, the CDR3 gives the full variable domain: SQTIHQWPATLVQPVGSPLSLECTVEGTSNPNLYWYRQAAGRGLQLLFYSVGIGQISSEVPQNLSASRPQDRQFILSSKKLLLSDSGFYLCAWSVGVSQVYEQYFGPGTRLTVT.

CDR3 in amino acids: CAWSPGTDTQYF. CDR3 coding DNA: TGTGCCTGGAGCCCGGGGACGGATACGCAGTATTTT. J is TRBJ2-3 and V is TRBV30, with D perhaps given as TRBD1 or TRBD2 (5 bases each). The germline gives CDR1 GTSNPN, CDR2 SVGIG (reference sequence). This CDR3 is 12 amino acids long. Deletions cut 3 bases from V and 6 bases from J, with 10 bases between. Based on the CDR3 plus reference TRBV30 and TRBJ2-3, the full variable domain is SQTIHQWPATLVQPVGSPLSLECTVEGTSNPNLYWYRQAAGRGLQLLFYSVGIGQISSEVPQNLSASRPQDRQFILSSKKLLLSDSGFYLCAWSPGTDTQYFGPGTRLTVL.

J is TRBJ2-7 and V is TRBV4-1; TRBD1 might be the D (6 bases). In germline, CDR1 is MGHRA, CDR2 YSYEKL. The CDR3 extends over 16 amino acids. Trimming took off 1 base at V and 0 bases at J, with 13 bases between the two ends. The CDR3 protein is CASSQGAQGISYEQYF. In DNA form, the CDR3 reads TGCGCCAGCAGCCAAGGGGCACAGGGAATCTCCTACGAGCAGTACTTC.

V gene TRBV7-3 combines with J gene TRBJ1-2; D might be TRBD1 (6 bases). This CDR3 region has 13 residues. Germline V gene lookup returns CDR1 SGHTA and CDR2 FQGTGA. Deletions cut 5 bases from V and 2 bases from J, with 9 bases between. The CDR3, as DNA: TGTGCCAGCAGCCCGGACAGAAACTATGGCTACACCTTC. This sequence encodes CASSPDRNYGYTF.

The V and J genes are TRBV6-6 and TRBJ2-7; 12 bases match TRBD2. CDR3 length: 15 amino acids. CDR1 and CDR2 from the germline V gene are MNHNY and SVGAGI (reference sequence). The CDR3 loop is CASSYSIGLAGPPWV. For the CDR3, the DNA is TGTGCCAGCAGTTACTCGATTGGACTAGCGGGACCCCCTTGGGTC.

The chain is built from TRBV7-3 and TRBJ2-1, with TRBD1 identical over 9 bases. V trimming: 5 bases; J trimming: 4 bases; junction bases outside the gene matches: 6. The CDR3 spans 15 residues. Germline V lookup: CDR1 SGHTA, CDR2 FQGTGA. Here the CDR3 reads CASSPTGGRYNEQFF. The DNA for the CDR3 is TGTGCCAGCAGCCCAACAGGGGGCCGATACAATGAGCAGTTCTTC.

This rearrangement joins TRBV7-9 to TRBJ2-2; maybe TRBD2 (6 bases). Trimming cost V 0 bases and J 5 bases, with 7 bases left between them. Germline lookup yields CDR1 SEHNR and CDR2 FQNEAQ (reference sequence). This CDR3 comprises 14 residues. The CDR3: CASSLAGGTGELFF. For the CDR3, the DNA is TGTGCCAGCAGCTTAGCGGGGGGAACCGGGGAGCTGTTTTTT.

The V and J genes are TRBV28 and TRBJ1-1; no firm D call. V was cut by 9 bases and J by 1 base, with 12 bases left in between. The CDR3 runs to 13 residues. The germline CDR1 and CDR2 sequences are MDHEN and SYDVKM. CDR3 amino acids: CASSASSNTEAFF. The CDR3, as DNA: TGTGCCAGTAGCGCTAGTTCGAACACTGAAGCTTTCTTT. Combining the CDR3 with reference TRBV28 and TRBJ1-1 gives the whole variable domain DVKVTQSSRYLVKRTGEKVFLECVQDMDHENMFWYRQDPGLGLRLIYFSYDVKMKEKGDIPEGYSVSREKKERFSLILESASTNQTSMYLCASSASSNTEAFFGQGTRLTVV.

CDR3 in amino acids: CASSPSGAATNEKLFF. CDR3 bases: TGTGCCAGCAGCCCGAGTGGGGCTGCAACTAATGAAAAACTGTTTTTT. V is TRBV7-2 and J is TRBJ1-4; tentatively, D is TRBD1 (5 bases). V was clipped by 5 bases and J by 0 bases, with 13 bases between them. CDR1 SGHTA and CDR2 FQGNSA come from the germline V gene. The CDR3 spans 16 residues.

This rearrangement joins TRBV5-1 to TRBJ1-1; 8 nucleotides agree with TRBD1. V shed 4 bases and J 1 base; nucleotides not matched to a gene: 3. Per the germline V gene, CDR1 is SGHRS and CDR2 is YFSETQ. This CDR3 region has 14 residues. The DNA of the CDR3 is TGCGCCAGCAGCCCTGGGACAGGGAACACTGAAGCTTTCTTT. Protein: CASSPGTGNTEAFF.

The chain joins TRBV6-5 to TRBJ2-4; perhaps TRBD2 as D (5 bases). This CDR3 contains 16 residues. Deletions cut 4 bases from V and 3 bases from J, with 16 bases between. Germline CDR1 is MNHEY and CDR2 is SVGAGI. CDR3 region: CASSLGNRDHKNIQYF. In DNA form, the CDR3 reads TGTGCCAGCAGTTTGGGGAACCGGGATCACAAAAACATTCAGTACTTC.

The rearrangement joins TRBV30 to TRBJ2-3; D is perhaps TRBD2 (6 bases). Trimming left V 1 base short and J 1 base short, with 6 bases between. CDR1 and CDR2 from the germline V gene are GTSNPN and SVGIG (reference sequence). The CDR3 is 13 residues long. The CDR3 DNA sequence: TGTGCCTGGAGTGGGGGGGGCACAGATACGCAGTATTTT. Translating gives CAWSGGGTDTQYF.

The J gene is TRBJ2-7, the V gene TRBV2, with TRBD2 matching 15 bases. CDR3 size: 14 residues. The V and J ends lost 6 bases and 5 bases, in that order; junction bases with no gene match: 2. Germline values: CDR1 SNHLY, CDR2 FYNNEI. The CDR3 bases are TGTGCCAGCAGGGGGACTAGCGGGGGGCACGAGCAGTACTTC. It is translated as CASRGTSGGHEQYF.

The DNA for the CDR3 is TGCGCCAGCAGCTGGTTGGGACTAGCGGGCACCCCGAACACCGGGGAGCTGTTTTTT. Its protein is CASSWLGLAGTPNTGELFF. The chain links TRBV5-1 to TRBJ2-2, with 12 bases identical to TRBD2. The CDR3 totals 19 residues. The V segment lost 3 bases and the J segment 0 bases; nucleotides outside the gene matches: 9. The germline V gene has CDR1 SGHRS and CDR2 YFSETQ. The whole variable domain, remainder taken from reference TRBV5-1 and TRBJ2-2, is KAGVTQTPRYLIKTRGQQVTLSCSPISGHRSVSWYQQTPGQGLQFLFEYFSETQRNKGNFPGRFSGRQFSNSRSEMNVSTLELGDSALYLCASSWLGLAGTPNTGELFFGEGSRLTVL.

The J gene is TRBJ2-6, the V gene TRBV9, with TRBD1 as a possible D gene (5 bases). Germline CDR1 reads SGDLS; CDR2 reads YYNGEE. With 1 base removed from V and 1 base from J, the gap between germline ends came to 15 bases. There are 18 residues in the CDR3. The CDR3 loop is CASSVYGSRGSGANVLTF. DNA of the CDR3: TGTGCCAGCAGCGTATACGGGTCTAGGGGTTCTGGGGCCAACGTCCTGACTTTC.

CDR3 protein: CASRVAGRYNEQFF. The CDR3, as DNA: TGTGCCAGCAGAGTGGCAGGGCGGTACAATGAGCAGTTCTTC. The V gene is TRBV6-5, the J gene TRBJ2-1, with a weak D call TRBD1 (5 bases). Germline CDR1 is MNHEY and CDR2 is SVGAGI. The CDR3 loop spans 14 amino acids. V was cut by 6 bases and J by 4 bases, with 13 bases left in between.

The CDR3: CASSDRGNTEAFF. The DNA of the CDR3 is TGTGCCAGTAGTGACAGGGGGAACACTGAAGCTTTCTTT. The rearrangement links TRBV19 to TRBJ1-1; 8 bases line up with TRBD1. The CDR3 has 13 amino acids. Germline CDR1 LNHDA, CDR2 SQIVND (reference sequence). Trimming at V came to 5 bases and at J to 1 base, leaving 0 bases not matched to a gene.

This clone has a single count. This chain connects TRBV10-3 to TRBJ2-7; no reliable D call. Germline lookup yields CDR1 ENHRY and CDR2 SYGVKD. The CDR3 has 13 amino acids. V gave up 6 bases and J gave up 2 bases, with 11 bases separating them. The CDR3 DNA reads as TGTGCCATCAGAGGCACAGACGCCTACGAGCAGTACTTC. Its protein is CAIRGTDAYEQYF.

The table lists this clone with a count of one. The gene calls are TRBV30 and TRBJ1-2; no firm D call. V lost 4 bases to trimming and J lost 4 bases, with 16 bases between them. Germline CDR1 is GTSNPN and CDR2 is SVGIG (reference sequence). The CDR3 extends over 14 amino acids. CDR3 nucleotide sequence: TGTGCCTGGATCTCTCGCGGGAGGCGCTATGGCTACACCTTC. Its translation is CAWISRGRRYGYTF. The full variable domain, completed using reference TRBV30 and TRBJ1-2, is SQTIHQWPATLVQPVGSPLSLECTVEGTSNPNLYWYRQAAGRGLQLLFYSVGIGQISSEVPQNLSASRPQDRQFILSSKKLLLSDSGFYLCAWISRGRRYGYTFGSGTRLTVV.

The chain joins TRBV5-4 to TRBJ2-7; 9 bases fit TRBD1. The V segment lost 0 bases and the J segment 4 bases; nucleotides outside the gene matches: 5. CDR3 length: 15 residues. Germline CDR1 is SGHNT and CDR2 is YYREEE (reference sequence). The CDR3 protein is CASSLAGTGLYEQYF. DNA of the CDR3: TGTGCCAGCAGCTTGGCCGGGACAGGGTTGTACGAGCAGTACTTC.

The V gene is TRBV3-1 (or the pseudogene TRBV3-2), the J gene TRBJ1-1; D is unresolved. The germline V and J ends were trimmed by 10 bases and 7 bases, with 19 bases remaining between them. The CDR3 contains 13 residues. The germline CDR1 and CDR2 sequences are LGHDT and YNNKEL (reference sequence). This CDR3 reads CATGVGGRGEAFF. CDR3 nucleotide sequence: TGTGCCACCGGAGTGGGAGGGCGGGGTGAAGCTTTCTTT.

The CDR3 coding sequence is TGTGCCAGCAGTGAGCCTTCCGGGACAGGGAAGTATGGCTACACCTTC. This translates into CASSEPSGTGKYGYTF. This chain uses TRBV25-1 with TRBJ1-2, with 9 bases identical to TRBD1. The germline gives CDR1 MGHDK, CDR2 SYGVNS. This CDR3 is built from 16 residues. The junction had 10 bases not matched to a gene; V was cut back by 3 bases and J by 5 bases.

This chain links TRBV21-1 with TRBJ2-7; the D call TRBD1 from the table was never checked on the DNA. TRBV21-1 is a documented pseudogene. The CDR3 loop spans 18 amino acids. The CDR3 region has the DNA TGTGCCAGCAGTTTGAGAGGAGAGGTCCGGGACAGATCCTACGAGCAGTACTTC. Amino acids: CASSLRGEVRDRSYEQYF.